Each of the 30 T cell receptor beta chains below was sequenced from the same sample in a study of PD-1 blockade in classical Hodgkin lymphoma. Sequencing used immunoSEQ multiplex PCR; TCRdb keeps in-frame clones, though not all of them. This table has about 94,000 clones, roughly 91% appearing once. As for time point: cycle 4 day 1 (C4D1), after less than 7 weeks of nivolumab. The patients all showed relapse after autologous stem cell transplantation, while their brentuximab vedotin exposure varied. The starting material was peripheral blood mononuclear cells (PBMCs), obtained before the fourth cycle of nivolumab. The receptor set was obtained from a human donor with classical Hodgkin lymphoma.

The chain has TRBV5-8 and TRBJ2-5; 13 bases align to TRBD2. This CDR3 comprises 16 residues. Germline V gives CDR1 SGHTS, CDR2 YDEGEE. The trim removed 4 bases at V and 3 bases at J, leaving 6 bases unmatched. The CDR3 is CASSRGTSGTKETQYF. CDR3 bases: TGTGCCAGCAGCCGTGGGACTAGCGGGACAAAAGAGACCCAGTACTTC.

The chain couples TRBV4-1 to TRBJ1-4; D not certain. The CDR3 is made up of 15 amino acids. V was clipped by 3 bases and J by 1 base, with 9 bases between them. Germline V gives CDR1 MGHRA, CDR2 YSYEKL. The CDR3: CASSHVERTNEKLFF. The CDR3 DNA follows: TGCGCCAGCAGCCACGTAGAAAGAACTAATGAAAAACTGTTTTTT.

The chain recombines TRBV4-1 with TRBJ1-1; 9 nucleotides match TRBD1. Germline V gives CDR1 MGHRA, CDR2 YSYEKL. The CDR3 is made up of 15 amino acids. The trim removed 4 bases at V and 1 base at J, leaving 4 bases unmatched. CDR3 sequence (DNA): TGCGCCAGCAGCCGGACAGGGGCCGAGAACACTGAAGCTTTCTTT. Its translation: CASSRTGAENTEAFF.

The gene calls are TRBV6-1 and TRBJ1-5; D possibly corresponds to TRBD1 (6 bases). The V end was cut by 4 bases, the J end by 0 bases, with 10 bases between. The length of the CDR3 is 15 residues. Germline V lookup: CDR1 MNHNS, CDR2 SASEGT. CDR3 in DNA: TGTGCCAGCAGTGGACAGGTTTATAGCAATCAGCCCCAGCATTTT. This gives the protein CASSGQVYSNQPQHF.

The chain joins TRBV2 to TRBJ1-2, with 7 bases identical to TRBD1. With V trimmed by 6 bases and J by 11 bases, 12 bases remained unmatched. CDR1 SNHLY and CDR2 FYNNEI come from the germline V gene. This CDR3 has 13 amino acids. The CDR3 is CASRGDRTNSYTF. CDR3 DNA sequence: TGTGCCAGCAGGGGGGACAGAACCAACAGTTACACCTTC.

This clone was picked up a small number of times. The chain recombines TRBV6-1 with TRBJ1-4; D is uncertain. The CDR3 has 15 residues. Trimming pared 2 bases from V and 7 bases from J, leaving 14 bases between. From germline, CDR1 is MNHNS and CDR2 SASEGT. CDR3 DNA sequence: TGTGCCAGCAGTGAACAGTCAGGTGATGGTGAAAAACTGTTTTTT. Its translation: CASSEQSGDGEKLFF.

The chain has TRBV13 and TRBJ2-1; D gene ambiguous. Germline lookup yields CDR1 PRHDT and CDR2 FYEKMQ (reference sequence). Trimming cost V 5 bases and J 0 bases, with 5 bases left between them. This CDR3 is built from 13 residues. CDR3 protein: CASSPSSYNEQFF. The CDR3 region has the DNA TGTGCCAGCAGCCCAAGCTCCTACAATGAGCAGTTCTTC.

The chain has TRBV11-2 and TRBJ2-5; 13 bases agree with TRBD2. Trimming removed 5 bases from V and 5 bases from J; junction bases left unmatched: 8. CDR1 and CDR2 (germline): SGHAT, FQNNGV. The CDR3 spans 16 residues. The CDR3 DNA reads TGTGCCAGCAGCATACTAGCGGGAGGGCCTCAGGAGACCCAGTACTTC. Translated, it gives CASSILAGGPQETQYF.

This clone appeared once. The chain uses TRBV12-5 and TRBJ2-5; D is ambiguous. Looked up from germline, CDR1 is LGHNT and CDR2 is FRNRAP. Trimming stripped 6 bases from V and 3 bases from J, with 8 bases between. CDR3 length: 12 residues. In DNA, the CDR3 is TGTGCTAGTGGGGCTTCGGAAGAGACCCAGTACTTC. Translated, it gives CASGASEETQYF.

This rearrangement joins TRBV2 to TRBJ2-1; 7 bases fit TRBD1. CDR3 length: 14 amino acids. Per germline, CDR1 SNHLY and CDR2 FYNNEI. Losses at the gene ends were 8 bases for V and 2 bases for J; bases not matched to a gene: 6. CDR3 loop: CASGGQSPYNEQFF. CDR3 nucleotide sequence: TGTGCCAGCGGGGGACAGTCTCCCTACAATGAGCAGTTCTTC.

This chain links TRBV28 with TRBJ2-7; possibly TRBD2 for D (6 bases). This CDR3 contains 12 residues. Germline CDR1 and CDR2: MDHEN and SYDVKM. V lost 2 bases, J lost 6 bases, and 8 bases lay in between. The CDR3, as DNA: TGTGCCAGCAGTTTAGGAGGGATCGAGCAGTACTTC. It specifies CASSLGGIEQYF.

The rearrangement uses TRBV12-2 and TRBJ1-5; the DNA was not compared with TRBD1, the D call given in the table. TRBV12-2 is flagged as a pseudogene. There are 17 residues in the CDR3. Here the CDR3 DNA reads TGTGCAAGTCGCCTCCAAAGGTGGGCAGGGGTGGATCAGCCCCAGCATTTT. Translating gives CASRLQRWAGVDQPQHF.

The V gene is TRBV7-9, the J gene TRBJ1-1, with D tentatively TRBD1 (5 bases). In germline, CDR1 is SEHNR, CDR2 FQNEAQ (reference sequence). The CDR3 contains 11 residues. Trimming shortened V by 1 base and J by 11 bases, and 8 bases separated the two germline ends. CDR3 protein: CASSLVRDAFF. CDR3 in DNA: TGTGCCAGCAGCTTAGTCAGGGACGCTTTCTTT.

J is TRBJ2-1 and V is TRBV5-1; 10 bases match TRBD2. The germline V gene encodes CDR1 SGHRS and CDR2 YFSETQ. CDR3 length: 15 residues. The trim removed 0 bases at V and 8 bases at J, leaving 5 bases unmatched. The CDR3 reads CASSLGLAGVDEQFF. The CDR3 region has the DNA TGCGCCAGCAGCTTGGGTCTAGCGGGAGTAGATGAGCAGTTCTTC.

The rearrangement joins TRBV29-1 to TRBJ1-1; the D gene is possibly TRBD1 (5 bases). Deletions cut 4 bases from V and 11 bases from J, with 11 bases between. The CDR3 is 10 residues long. The germline gives CDR1 SQVTM, CDR2 ANQGSEA. In DNA form, the CDR3 reads TGCAGCGTTGGACAGAGAATTGCTTTCTTT. Translating gives CSVGQRIAFF.

The V gene is TRBV7-8, the J gene TRBJ2-1, with 7 positions matching TRBD1. The CDR3 covers 13 residues. The junction had 2 bases not matched to a gene; V was cut back by 5 bases and J by 4 bases. Germline V gives CDR1 SGHVS, CDR2 FQNEAQ. The CDR3 loop reads CASSEQGYNEQFF. The DNA for the CDR3 is TGTGCCAGCAGCGAACAGGGGTACAATGAGCAGTTCTTC.

The chain employs TRBV11-2 and TRBJ1-2, with TRBD1 as a possible D gene (6 bases). The CDR3 extends over 16 amino acids. Trimming took 0 bases from V and 5 from J, leaving 16 bases between them. CDR1 and CDR2 (germline): SGHAT, FQNNGV. CDR3 protein: CASSLDLQGRGYGYTF. CDR3 in DNA: TGTGCCAGCAGCTTAGACCTTCAGGGGCGGGGGTATGGCTACACCTTC.

This clone was seen more than once but under ten times. This chain connects TRBV5-6 to TRBJ2-7; D is possibly TRBD1 (7 bases). The length of the CDR3 is 15 residues. Germline CDR1 is SGHDT and CDR2 is YYEEEE. Trimming cost V 4 bases and J 4 bases, with 18 bases left between them. CDR3 protein: CASSAMVTGRYEQYF. The CDR3 DNA follows: TGTGCCAGCAGCGCGATGGTGACAGGGAGGTACGAGCAGTACTTC. Variable domain in full (rest from reference TRBV5-6 and TRBJ2-7): DAGVTQSPTHLIKTRGQQVTLRCSPKSGHDTVSWYQQALGQGPQFIFQYYEEEERQRGNFPDRFSGHQFPNYSSELNVNALLLGDSALYLCASSAMVTGRYEQYFGPGTRLTVT.

The rearrangement links TRBV28 to TRBJ1-1; D gene ambiguous. The CDR3 spans 14 residues. Trimming shortened V by 4 bases and J by 5 bases, and 14 bases separated the two germline ends. CDR1 is MDHEN, CDR2 SYDVKM, per germline. The CDR3, as DNA: TGTGCCAGCAGTTCTCCGGGCTCGGGGACTGAAGCTTTCTTT. Translated, it gives CASSSPGSGTEAFF. Supplemented by reference TRBV28 and TRBJ1-1, the full variable domain reads DVKVTQSSRYLVKRTGEKVFLECVQDMDHENMFWYRQDPGLGLRLIYFSYDVKMKEKGDIPEGYSVSREKKERFSLILESASTNQTSMYLCASSSPGSGTEAFFGQGTRLTVV.

The CDR3 bases are TGTGCCAGCATCCAGCTTTTCGGCAATGAGCAGTTCTTC. Protein sequence: CASIQLFGNEQFF. The V call is TRBV2, the J call TRBJ2-1; D gene ambiguous. Trimming took off 7 bases at V and 6 bases at J, with 13 bases between the two ends. The CDR3 totals 13 residues. Looked up from germline, CDR1 is SNHLY and CDR2 is FYNNEI.

The chain is built from TRBV29-1 and TRBJ2-7, with no clear D. The CDR3 totals 14 residues. Germline V gene sequence: CDR1 SQVTM, CDR2 ANQGSEA. The V gene lost 2 bases and the J gene lost 0 bases, with 11 bases spanning the gap. The DNA for the CDR3 is TGCAGCGTTGAACTAGGTACGAGCTCCTACGAGCAGTACTTC. Protein sequence: CSVELGTSSYEQYF.

This clone turned up a few times. The rearrangement links TRBV28 to TRBJ1-5; D might be TRBD1 (6 bases). Germline V gene lookup returns CDR1 MDHEN and CDR2 SYDVKM. The V and J ends lost 6 bases and 1 base respectively, with 13 bases between them. The CDR3 is made up of 15 amino acids. CDR3 region: CASRKSRGSNQPQHF. The CDR3 bases are TGTGCCAGCAGAAAATCCAGGGGAAGCAATCAGCCCCAGCATTTT. Using reference TRBV28 and TRBJ1-5 for the parts outside the CDR3, the full variable domain is DVKVTQSSRYLVKRTGEKVFLECVQDMDHENMFWYRQDPGLGLRLIYFSYDVKMKEKGDIPEGYSVSREKKERFSLILESASTNQTSMYLCASRKSRGSNQPQHFGDGTRLSIL.

The CDR3 coding sequence is TGTGCCAGCAGTTTAGCCCGCTCTGGGGCCAACGTCCTGACTTTC. It encodes CASSLARSGANVLTF. The chain links TRBV27 to TRBJ2-6; D gene ambiguous. CDR1 is MNHEY and CDR2 is SMNVEV in the germline V gene (reference sequence). This CDR3 is built from 15 residues. Trimming removed 2 bases at V and 0 bases at J, with 5 bases between.

A few counts support this clone. The chain combines TRBV5-1 with TRBJ2-1, with D uncertain. The germline V gene encodes CDR1 SGHRS and CDR2 YFSETQ. The V gene lost 3 bases and the J gene lost 5 bases, with 9 bases spanning the gap. The CDR3 runs to 13 residues. This chain's CDR3 is CASSWTANNEQFF. DNA for the CDR3: TGCGCCAGCAGCTGGACCGCAAACAATGAGCAGTTCTTC.

The chain recombines TRBV4-1 with TRBJ2-1; no definite D call. The CDR3 length is 11 residues. Germline loops: CDR1 MGHRA, CDR2 YSYEKL. The V and J ends lost 5 bases and 8 bases respectively, with 7 bases between them. CDR3 protein: CASSYMDEQFF. Here the CDR3 DNA reads TGCGCCAGCAGCTACATGGATGAGCAGTTCTTC.

V and J are TRBV5-1 and TRBJ1-1; 7 nucleotides agree with TRBD1. This CDR3 region has 15 residues. V was pared by 4 bases and J by 1 base, with 7 bases of the junction left unmatched. CDR1 is SGHRS and CDR2 is YFSETQ in the germline V gene. CDR3 sequence: CASSISGTANTEAFF. The CDR3 DNA reads as TGCGCCAGCAGCATATCCGGGACAGCGAACACTGAAGCTTTCTTT. Complete variable domain (other parts from reference TRBV5-1 and TRBJ1-1): KAGVTQTPRYLIKTRGQQVTLSCSPISGHRSVSWYQQTPGQGLQFLFEYFSETQRNKGNFPGRFSGRQFSNSRSEMNVSTLELGDSALYLCASSISGTANTEAFFGQGTRLTVV.

The chain links TRBV19 to TRBJ2-7, with no clear D. This CDR3 spans 14 amino acids. The germline CDR1 and CDR2 sequences are LNHDA and SQIVND (reference sequence). The V gene lost 6 bases and the J gene lost 2 bases, with 14 bases spanning the gap. Here the CDR3 reads CASRGPPDTYEQYF. DNA for the CDR3: TGTGCCAGTAGAGGACCTCCCGACACCTACGAGCAGTACTTC.

The V call is TRBV5-1, the J call TRBJ1-1; a weak D match, TRBD1 (6 bases). The CDR3 consists of 14 residues. From germline, CDR1 is SGHRS and CDR2 YFSETQ. V was pared by 0 bases and J by 1 base, with 7 bases between. The CDR3 reads CASSLARGNTEAFF. The CDR3, as DNA: TGCGCCAGCAGCTTGGCCAGGGGGAACACTGAAGCTTTCTTT.

This chain uses TRBV6-5 with TRBJ1-5; D is unclear. CDR3 length: 14 residues. V lost 6 bases and J lost 2, with 11 bases in between. Germline V gives CDR1 MNHEY, CDR2 SVGAGI. CDR3 DNA sequence: TGTGCCAGCAGCCCTTTTCATGGCAATCAGCCCCAGCATTTT. This encodes CASSPFHGNQPQHF.

The genes are TRBV29-1 and TRBJ1-1, with TRBD1 matching 8 bases. The CDR3 has 14 amino acids. Germline V gene lookup returns CDR1 SQVTM and CDR2 ANQGSEA. The trim removed 4 bases at V and 4 bases at J, leaving 8 bases unmatched. CDR3 protein: CSVGDDRGRTEAFF. In DNA form, the CDR3 reads TGCAGCGTTGGGGATGACAGGGGACGCACTGAAGCTTTCTTT.